These 18 T cell receptor beta chains were all obtained from the same sample, sequenced in a study of T-cell memory formation after mild COVID-19. TCRdb reprocessed the 5' RACE reads with MiXCR, giving one entry per CDR3 protein. The sample has 550,000 to 700,000 distinct CDR3 sequences, around a sixth seen once. Source material: PBMCs or a T cell subset sorted from them (not recorded which). The receptors shown here come from an adult woman who had mild COVID-19 (a few samples of this study predate the infection). Cell type and time point are not known.

The V call is TRBV6-5, the J call TRBJ1-6, with D uncertain. The germline gives CDR1 MNHEY, CDR2 SVGAGI. With 4 bases removed from V and 4 bases from J, the gap between germline ends came to 8 bases. The CDR3 spans 14 residues. Here the CDR3 reads CASSSAGYNSPLHF. In DNA, the CDR3 is TGTGCCAGCAGTTCGGCGGGGTATAATTCACCCCTCCACTTT.

The chain combines TRBV5-1 with TRBJ2-3; unclear D gene. CDR1 is SGHRS, CDR2 YFSETQ, per germline. The V and J ends lost 1 base and 5 bases respectively, with 14 bases between them. There are 15 residues in the CDR3. Here the CDR3 reads CASSLNVGVGDTQYF. CDR3 in DNA: TGCGCCAGCAGCTTGAATGTGGGTGTGGGAGATACGCAGTATTTT. The complete variable domain, with remaining parts taken from reference TRBV5-1 and TRBJ2-3, reads KAGVTQTPRYLIKTRGQQVTLSCSPISGHRSVSWYQQTPGQGLQFLFEYFSETQRNKGNFPGRFSGRQFSNSRSEMNVSTLELGDSALYLCASSLNVGVGDTQYFGPGTRLTVL.

This clonotype was recorded a few times. The V and J genes are TRBV7-3 and TRBJ2-1, with D possibly being TRBD1 (6 bases). V was trimmed by 5 bases and J by 3 bases, leaving 17 bases between them. Germline CDR1 and CDR2: SGHTA and FQGTGA. CDR3 length equals 16 residues. CDR3: CASSPHREWDYNEQFF. CDR3 bases: TGTGCCAGCAGCCCCCACAGGGAGTGGGACTACAATGAGCAGTTCTTC.

This clonotype was detected only a few times. This sequence joins TRBV28 and TRBJ1-4, with 7 bases lining up with TRBD1. The germline gives CDR1 MDHEN, CDR2 SYDVKM. The CDR3 is 13 amino acids. The J segment lost 4 bases and the V segment lost 8 bases, leaving 4 bases of the junction unmatched. CDR3 amino acids: CASRTGYNEKLFF. CDR3 sequence (DNA): TGTGCCAGCCGGACAGGATATAATGAAAAACTGTTTTTT.

J is TRBJ1-2 and V is TRBV12-3 or TRBV12-4; TRBD1 is a possible D gene (6 bases). V lost 4 bases to trimming and J lost 6 bases, with 15 bases between them. The CDR3 extends over 14 amino acids. This CDR3 is CASSSTGYLDGYTF. DNA for the CDR3: TGTGCCAGCAGTTCTACAGGGTATTTGGATGGCTACACCTTC.

This chain links TRBV24-1 with TRBJ1-1, with TRBD1 as a possible D gene (5 bases). V shed 4 bases and J shed 6 bases, with 11 bases lying between them. The CDR3 spans 13 residues. CDR1 KGHDR and CDR2 SFDVKD come from the germline V gene. CDR3 nucleotides: TGTGCCACCAGTGAGACAGAAAGGTCTGAAGCTTTCTTT. This codes for CATSETERSEAFF.

V and J are TRBV5-1 and TRBJ1-2; 8 nucleotides agree with TRBD1. The CDR3 runs 13 residues. From germline, CDR1 is SGHRS and CDR2 YFSETQ. The ends lost 4 bases at V and 6 bases at J; junction bases unmatched: 5. The CDR3 nucleotides are TGCGCCAGCAGCGTACAGGGGGGAGATGGCTACACCTTC. Amino acids: CASSVQGGDGYTF. The full variable domain, completed using reference TRBV5-1 and TRBJ1-2, is KAGVTQTPRYLIKTRGQQVTLSCSPISGHRSVSWYQQTPGQGLQFLFEYFSETQRNKGNFPGRFSGRQFSNSRSEMNVSTLELGDSALYLCASSVQGGDGYTFGSGTRLTVV.

The genes are TRBV12-3 or TRBV12-4 and TRBJ1-5, with D perhaps matching TRBD1 (5 bases). V was clipped by 8 bases and J by 0 bases, with 11 bases between them. CDR3 length: 14 amino acids. The CDR3 bases are TGTGCCAGCGGCGGGGGGGTTAGCAATCAGCCCCAGCATTTT. Its protein product is CASGGGVSNQPQHF.

This clonotype was observed a handful of times. The gene calls are TRBV4-3 and TRBJ2-7, with D perhaps TRBD2 (5 bases). V was pared by 1 base and J by 0 bases, with 13 bases between. Germline values: CDR1 LGHNA, CDR2 YSLEER. The CDR3 is 16 amino acids. The CDR3 spells CASSQVSGVSSYEQYF. The CDR3 nucleotides are TGCGCCAGCAGCCAAGTATCCGGGGTCAGCTCCTACGAGCAGTACTTC.

This clonotype was detected only a few times. The V call is TRBV7-3, the J call TRBJ2-3; 7 nucleotides align to TRBD2. Trimming took 5 bases from V and 4 from J; bases not matched to a gene: 9. Germline CDR1 reads SGHTA; CDR2 reads FQGTGA. The CDR3 contains 15 residues. CDR3 amino acids: CASSAVGGVADTQYF. Written as DNA, the CDR3 is TGTGCCAGCAGCGCCGTGGGGGGGGTTGCAGATACGCAGTATTTT.

V gene TRBV30 combines with J gene TRBJ2-1; D might be TRBD2 (6 bases). The ends were cut back, 2 bases at V and 9 bases at J, with 17 bases in the middle. Germline V CDR1 and CDR2: GTSNPN, SVGIG (reference sequence). This CDR3 contains 14 residues. CDR3 protein: CAWSKTGAAGEQFF. CDR3 in DNA: TGTGCCTGGAGTAAAACGGGAGCAGCGGGTGAGCAGTTCTTC.

The CDR3 region is CASSLEGTRNQPQHF. The CDR3 DNA sequence: TGTGCCAGCAGTTTAGAAGGGACCAGGAATCAGCCCCAGCATTTT. The chain is built from TRBV27 and TRBJ1-5, with D possibly matching TRBD1 (5 bases). Germline V gene data show CDR1 as MNHEY and CDR2 as SMNVEV (reference sequence). Trimming removed 2 bases from V and 4 bases from J, with 12 bases in between. This CDR3 region has 15 residues.

The V call is TRBV11-3, the J call TRBJ2-7; no clear D. V gave up 1 base and J gave up 0 bases, with 16 bases separating them. This CDR3 is built from 17 residues. The germline gives CDR1 SGHNT, CDR2 YENEEA. Here the CDR3 reads CASSLGLGETFSYEQYF. The CDR3 DNA reads as TGTGCCAGCAGCTTAGGATTGGGCGAGACCTTCTCCTACGAGCAGTACTTC.

The J gene is TRBJ2-7, the V gene TRBV9, with 7 nucleotides matching TRBD1. V shed 0 bases, J shed 6 bases, and the junction held 9 bases outside the gene matches. Germline V CDR1 and CDR2: SGDLS, YYNGEE. CDR3 length: 15 amino acids. The CDR3 spells CASSVDAETGSEQYF. The DNA of the CDR3 is TGTGCCAGCAGCGTAGACGCCGAGACAGGGTCCGAGCAGTACTTC.

In this sample, this clonotype turned up a few times. V gene TRBV28 combines with J gene TRBJ2-3, with D tentatively TRBD2 (5 bases). The CDR3 loop spans 11 amino acids. V shed 4 bases and J shed 10 bases, with 9 bases lying between them. Germline-derived CDR1 and CDR2 are MDHEN and SYDVKM. The CDR3 loop is CASSSRTPQYF. As DNA, the CDR3 is TGTGCCAGCAGTTCCCGGACTCCGCAGTATTTT.

This chain links TRBV5-1 with TRBJ2-7; 13 bases map to TRBD2. This CDR3 has 15 residues. From germline, CDR1 is SGHRS and CDR2 YFSETQ. The V and J ends lost 3 bases and 4 bases, in that order; junction bases with no gene match: 4. The CDR3 sequence is CASSSGTSGIYEQYF. CDR3 nucleotide sequence: TGCGCCAGCAGCTCCGGGACTAGCGGGATTTACGAGCAGTACTTC.

This chain links TRBV7-3 with TRBJ2-1; a weak D match, TRBD1 (6 bases). Looked up from germline, CDR1 is SGHTA and CDR2 is FQGTGA. Trimming cost V 4 bases and J 8 bases, with 6 bases left between them. CDR3 length: 11 residues. The CDR3: CASSSGDEQFF. The CDR3 DNA is TGTGCCAGCAGCTCAGGGGATGAGCAGTTCTTC.

This clonotype appeared a few times. The genes are TRBV6-2 or TRBV6-3 and TRBJ2-1, with 8 bases matching TRBD2. This CDR3 has 17 amino acids. CDR1 MNHEY and CDR2 SVGEGT come from the germline V gene. The ends lost 0 bases at V and 5 bases at J; junction bases unmatched: 9. The CDR3 protein is CASSYSTSGSIHNEQFF. CDR3 nucleotides: TGTGCCAGCAGTTACTCGACCAGCGGGAGTATCCACAATGAGCAGTTCTTC.